This section outlines one TCR beta chain sequence together with its context. Its antigen is unknown. The template-switching step introduced UMIs that carried a 6-nucleotide sample barcode. Following a re-call of the 5' RACE reads, TCRdb has one entry per CDR3 protein and lacks DNA. This table holds a few hundred thousand distinct CDR3 sequences. The sample belongs to a study of monozygotic twins with inflammatory bowel disease. The CDR3 spans 14 residues. Germline V CDR1 and CDR2: LGHNA, YNFKEQ. The study, taken as a whole, reports: It was not supported that a single strong signal or clonotype was associated with IBD.

The TCR comes from a human donor with ulcerative colitis or Crohn's disease, or a healthy co-twin of an affected twin (not recorded which). The sequencing input was blood. The rearrangement links TRBV4-2 to TRBJ1-3. The CDR3 reads CASSQAELRNTIYF.